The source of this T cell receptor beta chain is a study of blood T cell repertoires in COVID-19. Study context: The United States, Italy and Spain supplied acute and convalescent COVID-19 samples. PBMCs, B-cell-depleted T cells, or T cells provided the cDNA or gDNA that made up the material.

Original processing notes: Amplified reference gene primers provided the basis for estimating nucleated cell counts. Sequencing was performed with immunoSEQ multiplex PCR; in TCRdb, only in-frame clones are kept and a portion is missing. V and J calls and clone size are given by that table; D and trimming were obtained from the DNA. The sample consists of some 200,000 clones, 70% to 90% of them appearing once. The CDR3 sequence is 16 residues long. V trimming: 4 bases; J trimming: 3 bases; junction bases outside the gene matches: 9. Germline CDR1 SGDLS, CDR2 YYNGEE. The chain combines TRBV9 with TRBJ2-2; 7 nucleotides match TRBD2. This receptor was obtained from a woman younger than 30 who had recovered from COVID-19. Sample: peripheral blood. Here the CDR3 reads CASSPPLAAHTGELFF. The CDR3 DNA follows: TGTGCCAGCAGCCCTCCGCTAGCGGCACACACCGGGGAGCTGTTTTTT.